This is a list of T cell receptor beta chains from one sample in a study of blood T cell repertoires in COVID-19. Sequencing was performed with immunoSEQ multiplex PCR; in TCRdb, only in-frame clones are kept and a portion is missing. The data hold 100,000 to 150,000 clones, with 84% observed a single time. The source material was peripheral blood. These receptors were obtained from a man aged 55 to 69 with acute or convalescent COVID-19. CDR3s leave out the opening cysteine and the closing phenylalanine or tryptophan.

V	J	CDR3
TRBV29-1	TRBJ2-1	SVDLAGVVNEQF
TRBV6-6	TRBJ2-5	ASTREVETQY
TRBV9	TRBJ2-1	ASSVGGAYNEQF
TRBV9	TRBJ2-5	ASSVGGQGVETQY
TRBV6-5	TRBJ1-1	ASTPMLGVNTEAF
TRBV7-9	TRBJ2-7	ASSQSGRELYEQY
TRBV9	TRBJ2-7	ASSSGQGPYEQY
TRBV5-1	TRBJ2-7	ASSLQTGNYEQY
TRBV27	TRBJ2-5	ASSLIEGGGKETQY
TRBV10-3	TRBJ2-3	AISESTRATDTQY
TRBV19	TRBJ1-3	ASSSVGTALGGTIY
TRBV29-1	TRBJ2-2	SVVVSRNTGELF
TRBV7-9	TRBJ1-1	ASRNRETEAF
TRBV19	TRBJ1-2	ASSMQGRYGYT
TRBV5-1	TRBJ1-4	ASSLDRQAGEKLF
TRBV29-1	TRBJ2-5	SSRVGAQETQY
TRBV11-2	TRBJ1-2	ASSRQGAWGYT
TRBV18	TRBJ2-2	ASSPGQTTGELF
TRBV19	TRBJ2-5	ASSIGRVAKTQY
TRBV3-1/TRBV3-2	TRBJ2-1	ASSPRTSGSHEQF
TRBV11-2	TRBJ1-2	ASSYGTGGEGYT
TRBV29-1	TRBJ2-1	SVEDQLGAGNEQF
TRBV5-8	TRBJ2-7	ASSPEDNTGVKAYEQY
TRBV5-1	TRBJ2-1	ASSPSYNEQF
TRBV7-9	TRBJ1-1	ASSPGTANTEAF
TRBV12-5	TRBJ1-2	ASGFSRQGNYGYT
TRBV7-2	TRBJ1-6	ASSLAQGSHSPLH
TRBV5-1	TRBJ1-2	ASSPGWTSHSNYGYT
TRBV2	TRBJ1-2	ASGTVGYGYT
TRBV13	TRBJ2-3	ASSSKTSGRATDTQY
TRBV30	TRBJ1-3	AWTTGAGNTIY
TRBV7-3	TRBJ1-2	ASSPSPNLNYGYT
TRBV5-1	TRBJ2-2	ASSPTGGADGELF
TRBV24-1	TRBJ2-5	ATSDPDRGHKTQY